What follows is one TCR beta chain and its context. Its antigen has not been determined. There are no base qualities to consult, and no much larger clone falls within one base. The germline ends are 15 bases apart after V is trimmed by 7 bases and J by 0 bases. In the germline V gene (reference sequence), CDR1 corresponds to LNHDA and CDR2 to SQIVND. CDR3 length: 16 amino acids, cysteine to phenylalanine. The only DNA kept is the CDR3, 48 bases in frame from the first base. The patients picked for sequencing were ones in whom flow cytometry had shown an expansion of CD8+CD57+ cells. Every patient had severe acquired aplastic anemia, diagnosed using the International Study of Aplastic Anemia and Agranulocytosis and Camitta criteria. Patients had received no therapy at the time of blood sampling. TCR repertoires of sorted CD4+ and CD8+ blood T cells from severe aplastic anemia patients and healthy subjects were deep-sequenced in the study. In the USA, patient enrollment took place under clinicaltrials.gov protocols 00001620, 01623167, 00001397, 00071045, 00081523 and 00961064. Ficoll-Paque density gradient centrifugation was used to isolate peripheral blood mononuclear cells. Before DNA was extracted, CD4+ and CD8+ T cells were sorted using either FACS or magnetic beads.

The data derive from a study of CD8+CD57+ T cells in acquired aplastic anemia (dated by TCRdb to the late 2010s). Some background on the complete study: DNA extracted from sorted CD4+ and CD8+ cells had a mean of about 3.2 ug, with a range of about 0.18 to 27.4 ug. A CD8+CD57+ expansion meant a frequency higher than the mean frequency seen in healthy subjects.

Results the study describes overall, beyond this receptor: CD8+ Simpson's diversity did not differ significantly between patients and healthy controls (P=0.060). Around 31 CD8+ CDR3 sequences were shared between patients and controls but appeared highly expressed in patients and within their immunodominant clones.

TCR beta VDJ combination and CDR3 sequence profiling used genomic DNA as the template. TCR repertoire sequencing was run on an Illumina HiSeq 2000. Per the original workflow: TRBV/TRBJ rearrangement plots, CDR3 size and DJ length profiles, and Simpson's diversity index were used to assess repertoires. The most abundant DNA sequence in the deep sequencing data was defined as the immunodominant clone. CDR3 amino acid sequences were screened for sharing across subjects and compared with published repertoires and the VDJdb database. TCRdb applied fastp at Q25 and MiXCR to the public reads, then kept only in-frame beta chains. Every entry covers one CDR3 protein and lists the most common genes and DNA from its rows. Here the V and J calls rest on TCRdb's processing, not on the authors' analysis. The sample profile shows about 170,000 distinct CDR3 sequences; under 55% of them were found once. 1.1% of the sample rests with the top ten.

The source is a human donor with aplastic anemia. This sequence uses TRBV19 and TRBJ2-2; the D gene is unclear. The sequenced sample consisted of sorted CD4+, CD8+, or CD8+CD57+ T cells (not recorded which) from PBMCs. The sequenced DNA: TGTGCCAGTACCCCATGGGCAACTTCGAACACCGGGGAGCTGTTTTTT. Translated, it reads CASTPWATSNTGELFF.